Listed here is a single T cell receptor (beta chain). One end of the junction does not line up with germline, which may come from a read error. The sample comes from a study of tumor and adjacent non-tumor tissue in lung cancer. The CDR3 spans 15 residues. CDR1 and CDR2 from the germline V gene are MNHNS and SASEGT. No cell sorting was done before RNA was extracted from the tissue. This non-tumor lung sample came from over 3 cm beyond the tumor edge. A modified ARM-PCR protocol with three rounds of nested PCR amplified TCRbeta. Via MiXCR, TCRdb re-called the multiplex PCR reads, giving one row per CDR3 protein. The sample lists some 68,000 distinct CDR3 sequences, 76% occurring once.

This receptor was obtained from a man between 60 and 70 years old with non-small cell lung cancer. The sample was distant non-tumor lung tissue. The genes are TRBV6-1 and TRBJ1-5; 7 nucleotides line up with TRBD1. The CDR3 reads CGSSELRQGSQLQLF. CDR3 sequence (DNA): TGTGGCAGCAGTGAATTACGACAGGGTTCTCAGCTCCAGCTTTTT.